The rows below give T cell receptor beta chains drawn from one sample of a study of blood T cell repertoires in COVID-19. The table came from immunoSEQ multiplex PCR; TCRdb's copy has only in-frame clones and leaves some out. The sample records about 400,000 clones, about 87% being singletons. The source material was PBMCs or T cells enriched from blood (not recorded which). Receptor source: a man aged 35-49 years in a cohort exposed to, infected with or recovered from COVID-19 (not recorded which). CDR3s include the opening cysteine and the closing phenylalanine or tryptophan. D genes are given only for firm matches. Clone sizes are given selectively: once, few, many, or a class where the clone is expanded.

CDR3 protein: CASSRSPYSNTGELFF; CDR3 DNA: TGTGCCAGTAGTAGGTCTCCCTACTCGAACACCGGGGAGCTGTTTTTT; V gene: TRBV19; CDR3 length: 16; D gene: .; clone size: once; J gene: TRBJ2-2
CDR3 protein: CASSRTSGEDTQYF; CDR3 DNA: TGTGCCAGTAGTAGGACTAGCGGTGAGGATACGCAGTATTTT; V gene: TRBV19; CDR3 length: 14; D gene: TRBD2; clone size: .; J gene: TRBJ2-3
CDR3 protein: CASSQFGSTEAFF; CDR3 DNA: TGTGCCAGCAGCCAATTCGGGAGTACTGAAGCTTTCTTT; V gene: TRBV3-1/TRBV3-2; CDR3 length: 13; D gene: .; clone size: .; J gene: TRBJ1-1
CDR3 protein: CASSSRLTGSGTEAFF; CDR3 DNA: TGTGCCAGCAGTTCCCGACTAACAGGGTCGGGTACTGAAGCTTTCTTT; V gene: TRBV27; CDR3 length: 16; D gene: .; clone size: once; J gene: TRBJ1-1
CDR3 protein: CASSLDGGPSYEQYF; CDR3 DNA: TGCGCCAGCAGCTTGGACGGCGGGCCCTCCTACGAGCAGTACTTC; V gene: TRBV5-1; CDR3 length: 15; D gene: .; clone size: .; J gene: TRBJ2-7
CDR3 protein: CAWSVSGGLSNQPQHF; CDR3 DNA: TGTGCCTGGAGTGTATCAGGGGGTTTAAGCAATCAGCCCCAGCATTTT; V gene: TRBV30; CDR3 length: 16; D gene: TRBD1; clone size: .; J gene: TRBJ1-5
CDR3 protein: CASSPNQDTQYF; CDR3 DNA: TGTGCCAGCAGCCCTAACCAAGATACGCAGTATTTT; V gene: TRBV7-3; CDR3 length: 12; D gene: .; clone size: .; J gene: TRBJ2-3
CDR3 protein: CASRRDGKSYEQYF; CDR3 DNA: TGTGCCAGCAGGCGGGACGGTAAGTCCTACGAGCAGTACTTC; V gene: TRBV2; CDR3 length: 14; D gene: .; clone size: once; J gene: TRBJ2-7
CDR3 protein: CASTLTPPPGNYGYTF; CDR3 DNA: TGTGCCAGCACCCTTACACCCCCCCCCGGGAACTATGGCTACACCTTC; V gene: TRBV5-5; CDR3 length: 16; D gene: .; clone size: few; J gene: TRBJ1-2
CDR3 protein: CASSEGGQAFEQFF; CDR3 DNA: TGTGCCAGCAGTGAGGGAGGACAGGCCTTTGAGCAGTTCTTC; V gene: TRBV6-1; CDR3 length: 14; D gene: .; clone size: .; J gene: TRBJ2-1
CDR3 protein: CASSILRANTEAFF; CDR3 DNA: TGTGCCAGTAGTATACTGCGCGCGAACACTGAAGCTTTCTTT; V gene: TRBV19; CDR3 length: 14; D gene: .; clone size: .; J gene: TRBJ1-1
CDR3 protein: CASKLAVQETQYF; CDR3 DNA: TGTGCCAGCAAACTAGCGGTCCAAGAGACCCAGTACTTC; V gene: TRBV10-3; CDR3 length: 13; D gene: TRBD2; clone size: .; J gene: TRBJ2-5
CDR3 protein: CASSLGNPLYNEQFF; CDR3 DNA: TGTGCCAGCAGTTTAGGCAACCCCCTCTACAATGAGCAGTTCTTC; V gene: TRBV27; CDR3 length: 15; D gene: .; clone size: once; J gene: TRBJ2-1
CDR3 protein: CAWTSRQGETQYF; CDR3 DNA: TGTGCCTGGACGTCGCGACAGGGGGAGACCCAGTACTTC; V gene: TRBV30; CDR3 length: 13; D gene: TRBD1; clone size: .; J gene: TRBJ2-5
CDR3 protein: CATSDPRTSGNEQFF; CDR3 DNA: TGTGCCACCAGTGATCCCCGGACTAGCGGGAATGAGCAGTTCTTC; V gene: TRBV24-1; CDR3 length: 15; D gene: TRBD2; clone size: .; J gene: TRBJ2-1
CDR3 protein: CASSLFAGVGTGELFF; CDR3 DNA: TGTGCCAGCAGCTTATTTGCGGGGGTAGGAACCGGGGAGCTGTTTTTT; V gene: TRBV11-2; CDR3 length: 16; D gene: TRBD2; clone size: once; J gene: TRBJ2-2
CDR3 protein: CASSESGGRRGTEAFF; CDR3 DNA: TGTGCCAGCAGTGAATCTGGGGGCCGACGGGGCACTGAAGCTTTCTTT; V gene: TRBV25-1; CDR3 length: 16; D gene: .; clone size: .; J gene: TRBJ1-1
CDR3 protein: CASSPVPYNEQFF; CDR3 DNA: TGTGCCAGCAGCCCCGTCCCCTACAATGAGCAGTTCTTC; V gene: TRBV7-2; CDR3 length: 13; D gene: .; clone size: few; J gene: TRBJ2-1
CDR3 protein: CAWLGRGDPRPSSYNEQFF; CDR3 DNA: TGTGCCTGGTTAGGCAGGGGGGACCCTAGGCCCAGCTCCTACAATGAGCAGTTCTTC; V gene: TRBV30; CDR3 length: 19; D gene: .; clone size: .; J gene: TRBJ2-1
CDR3 protein: CASSLVGLQRGQYF; CDR3 DNA: TGTGCCAGCAGCTTGGTGGGACTGCAACGGGGGCAGTACTTC; V gene: TRBV5-6; CDR3 length: 14; D gene: .; clone size: .; J gene: TRBJ2-7
CDR3 protein: CASSPRTGENEKLFF; CDR3 DNA: TGTGCCAGCTCACCACGGACAGGAGAAAATGAAAAACTGTTTTTT; V gene: TRBV18; CDR3 length: 15; D gene: TRBD1; clone size: once; J gene: TRBJ1-4
CDR3 protein: CASSRQENEAFF; CDR3 DNA: TGTGCCAGCAGTAGACAGGAAAATGAAGCTTTCTTT; V gene: TRBV6-6; CDR3 length: 12; D gene: .; clone size: .; J gene: TRBJ1-1
CDR3 protein: CASSQVAGVGNEQFF; CDR3 DNA: TGTGCCAGCAGCCAAGTAGCGGGAGTCGGCAATGAGCAGTTCTTC; V gene: TRBV14; CDR3 length: 15; D gene: TRBD2; clone size: .; J gene: TRBJ2-1
CDR3 protein: CATSDPTGGQETQYF; CDR3 DNA: TGTGCCACCAGTGACCCAACAGGGGGCCAAGAGACCCAGTACTTC; V gene: TRBV24-1; CDR3 length: 15; D gene: TRBD1; clone size: .; J gene: TRBJ2-5
CDR3 protein: CAWSVGQNYGYTF; CDR3 DNA: TGTGCCTGGAGTGTAGGACAGAACTATGGCTACACCTTC; V gene: TRBV30; CDR3 length: 13; D gene: .; clone size: .; J gene: TRBJ1-2
CDR3 protein: CASSPLSAGSGNTIYF; CDR3 DNA: TGTGCCAGCAGCCCTTTAAGCGCAGGGTCTGGAAACACCATATATTTT; V gene: TRBV3-1/TRBV3-2; CDR3 length: 16; D gene: .; clone size: .; J gene: TRBJ1-3
CDR3 protein: CASSQSEGMNTEAFF; CDR3 DNA: TGCGCCAGCAGTCAATCAGAGGGCATGAACACTGAAGCTTTCTTT; V gene: TRBV23-1; CDR3 length: 15; D gene: .; clone size: once; J gene: TRBJ1-1
CDR3 protein: CASSGTGELFF; CDR3 DNA: TGTGCCTCATCGGGCACCGGGGAGCTGTTTTTT; V gene: TRBV10-3; CDR3 length: 11; D gene: .; clone size: .; J gene: TRBJ2-2
CDR3 protein: CASSPLLILADNEQFF; CDR3 DNA: TGTGCCAGCAGCCCCCTGCTCATCCTAGCGGATAATGAGCAGTTCTTC; V gene: TRBV6-2/TRBV6-3; CDR3 length: 16; D gene: TRBD2; clone size: .; J gene: TRBJ2-1
CDR3 protein: CASSTQKPGWAPGNTIYF; CDR3 DNA: TGTGCCAGCAGCACGCAAAAGCCGGGGTGGGCGCCTGGAAACACCATATATTTT; V gene: TRBV7-9; CDR3 length: 18; D gene: .; clone size: .; J gene: TRBJ1-3
CDR3 protein: CSARTGRYGELFF; CDR3 DNA: TGCAGCGCCCGGACAGGTCGGTACGGGGAGCTGTTTTTT; V gene: TRBV29-1; CDR3 length: 13; D gene: TRBD1; clone size: .; J gene: TRBJ2-2